One sample yielded the 12 T cell receptor beta chains listed below, sequenced in a study of blood T cell repertoires in COVID-19. Clones were read by immunoSEQ multiplex PCR, and TCRdb kept only the in-frame ones, dropping some. The table includes a few hundred thousand clones, over 70% detected once. The sample taken for sequencing was PBMCs or T cells enriched from blood (not recorded which). Source of these receptors: a woman aged 35 to 49 who had been exposed to COVID-19.

This chain links TRBV28 with TRBJ1-2; D is unresolved. V shed 7 bases and J shed 6 bases, with 12 bases lying between them. Germline CDR1 reads MDHEN; CDR2 reads SYDVKM. CDR3 size: 12 residues. The CDR3 coding sequence is TGTGCCAGCAAGGAACAGCCTCATGGCTACACCTTC. It encodes CASKEQPHGYTF.

The rearrangement links TRBV19 to TRBJ1-2; 8 bases are shared with TRBD1. The CDR3 is made up of 14 amino acids. Germline assignment: CDR1 LNHDA and CDR2 SQIVND (reference sequence). With V trimmed by 9 bases and J by 0 bases, 6 bases remained unmatched. CDR3 sequence: CASERTGTNYGYTF. CDR3 nucleotides: TGTGCCAGCGAAAGGACAGGGACTAACTATGGCTACACCTTC.

CDR3 nucleotide sequence: TGTGCCAGCAGAGTCCTAGCGGGGGGGCTTTATGAGCAGTTCTTC. Translating it yields CASRVLAGGLYEQFF. The rearrangement joins TRBV2 to TRBJ2-1; 12 bases are shared with TRBD2. CDR1 is SNHLY, CDR2 FYNNEI, per germline. This CDR3 is 15 amino acids long. With 6 bases clipped from V and 8 bases from J, the junction kept 8 bases outside the gene matches.

This clone came up once. The CDR3 reads CASSDGQPQPQETQYF. The CDR3 DNA follows: TGTGCCAGCAGTGATGGACAGCCCCAACCTCAAGAGACCCAGTACTTC. V usage is TRBV25-1 and J usage is TRBJ2-5, with TRBD1 as a possible D gene (6 bases). Germline CDR1 MGHDK, CDR2 SYGVNS. Trimming stripped 3 bases from V and 2 bases from J, with 16 bases between. The CDR3 is 16 residues long.

V is TRBV6-1 and J is TRBJ1-1; no clear D gene. Germline assignment: CDR1 MNHNS and CDR2 SASEGT. This CDR3 has 13 amino acids. V lost 5 bases, J lost 11 bases, and 18 bases lay in between. CDR3 sequence (DNA): TGTGCCAGCAGTTTACGAGCCCGAGTAATGGCTTTCTTT. It specifies CASSLRARVMAFF.

The chain couples TRBV6-4 to TRBJ2-1; TRBD2 matches 9 bases. The germline CDR1 and CDR2 sequences are MRHNA and SNTAGT. This CDR3 spans 15 amino acids. Trimming removed 5 bases from V and 3 bases from J; junction bases left unmatched: 5. The CDR3 reads CASSQIAGDYNEQFF. In DNA, the CDR3 is TGTGCCAGCAGTCAAATAGCGGGGGACTACAATGAGCAGTTCTTC.

This clone was observed a single time. The J gene is TRBJ2-1, the V gene TRBV5-6; D gene unclear. CDR3 size: 16 residues. In germline, CDR1 is SGHDT, CDR2 YYEEEE. Trimming left V 2 bases short and J 2 bases short, with 14 bases between. The chain's CDR3 is CASSFLAARAYNEQFF. CDR3 coding DNA: TGTGCCAGCAGCTTTTTGGCGGCCCGGGCCTACAATGAGCAGTTCTTC.

This clone has a handful of counts. The rearrangement joins TRBV6-5 to TRBJ1-3; D unresolved. The germline CDR1 and CDR2 sequences are MNHEY and SVGAGI. The CDR3 is made up of 14 amino acids. V shed 7 bases and J shed 4 bases, with 14 bases lying between them. This CDR3 is CASTQTGVGNTIYF. CDR3 bases: TGTGCCAGCACCCAGACTGGTGTGGGAAACACCATATATTTT.

The rearrangement joins TRBV4-2 to TRBJ2-1; the match to TRBD2 covers 8 bases. This CDR3 comprises 17 residues. Trimming at V came to 5 bases and at J to 5 bases, leaving 14 bases not matched to a gene. CDR1 and CDR2 from the germline V gene are LGHNA and YNFKEQ. Here the CDR3 reads CASSGRLGLASDNEQFF. The CDR3 nucleotides are TGTGCCAGCAGCGGACGACTTGGACTAGCAAGTGACAATGAGCAGTTCTTC.

This chain uses TRBV27 with TRBJ2-2, with TRBD2 matching over 7 bases. This CDR3 comprises 13 residues. From germline, CDR1 is MNHEY and CDR2 SMNVEV (reference sequence). This CDR3 is CASSRREPGELFF. CDR3 nucleotides: TGTGCGAGCTCGCGGCGGGAGCCCGGGGAGCTGTTTTTT.

The chain is built from TRBV25-1 and TRBJ1-1; TRBD1 matches at 8 bases. V lost 5 bases, J lost 4 bases, and 12 bases stayed unmatched. Per the germline V gene, CDR1 is MGHDK and CDR2 is SYGVNS. The CDR3 has 16 amino acids. CDR3 residues: CASSKLTGATSTEAFF. Written as DNA, the CDR3 is TGTGCCAGCAGTAAATTGACAGGGGCGACGAGCACTGAAGCTTTCTTT.

This clone appeared once. The chain combines TRBV27 with TRBJ2-7, with TRBD2 matching 7 bases. In germline, CDR1 is MNHEY, CDR2 SMNVEV (reference sequence). The CDR3 is 17 amino acids. V lost 5 bases, J lost 2 bases, and 15 bases stayed unmatched. The CDR3 DNA sequence: TGTGCCAGCAGTCCCTCTAGCGGTGAGGTAGGAGCCTACGAGCAGTACGTC. It is translated as CASSPSSGEVGAYEQYV.